A selection of T cell receptor beta chains follows, all from one sample in a study of T-cell reconstitution after alpha-beta-depleted transplantation in children. Using its own MiXCR run on the PCR reads, TCRdb lists one record per CDR3 protein. The sample consists of about 500,000 distinct CDR3 sequences, around a third of them appearing once. The specimen was PBMCs from the stem cell graft donor, collected from the stem cell graft. These receptors originate from a human donor who donated a stem cell graft to a child with aplastic anemia. Both conserved end residues are part of each CDR3. The order of the fields is clone size, J gene, D gene, V gene, CDR3 DNA, CDR3 protein. D genes are given only for firm matches. Size is omitted from some rows. Given values are once, few, many or a class for expanded clones.

>.|TRBJ1-1|.|TRBV7-9
TGTGCCAGCAGCTTAGCGATCTCACTCACTGAAGCTTTCTTT
CASSLAISLTEAFF
>.|TRBJ2-1|.|TRBV10-3
TGTGCCATCAGTGAGTCGAATCCCCATGAGCAGTTCTTC
CAISESNPHEQFF
>.|TRBJ2-3|.|TRBV20-1
TGCAGTGCCCCGACAAAGCGGGCAGCTACAGATACGCAGTATTTT
CSAPTKRAATDTQYF
>.|TRBJ2-3|.|TRBV6-4
TGTGCCAGCGTCCTGGACGGCGCTCGTAGCACAGATACGCAGTATTTT
CASVLDGARSTDTQYF
>.|TRBJ2-2|TRBD2|TRBV20-1
TGCAGTGCTCCTCGACTAGCGGGAGGGCTAATCACCGGGGAGCTGTTTTTT
CSAPRLAGGLITGELFF
>.|TRBJ1-2|.|TRBV4-3
TGCGCCAGCAGCCAAGACGAATGGGGGGCGGACTATGGCTACACCTTC
CASSQDEWGADYGYTF
>.|TRBJ2-1|TRBD2|TRBV4-3
TGCGCCAGCAGCCAAGAATTGCGGGAGGTCTACAATGAGCAGTTCTTC
CASSQELREVYNEQFF
>.|TRBJ1-2|.|TRBV5-1
TGCGCCAGCAGCTTTAGGGGGACTGGCTACACCTTC
CASSFRGTGYTF
>.|TRBJ1-4|.|TRBV9
TGTGCCAGCAGCCTCCAGGGAGGGGTTAACGAAAAACTGTTTTTT
CASSLQGGVNEKLFF
>.|TRBJ2-5|.|TRBV5-6
TGTGCCAGCAGCTTGACTGGGGAAGAGACCCAGTACTTC
CASSLTGEETQYF
>.|TRBJ2-3|TRBD2|TRBV12-3/TRBV12-4
TGTGCCAGCACACTAGCGGGAATCACAGATACGCAGTATTTT
CASTLAGITDTQYF
>.|TRBJ2-7|TRBD2|TRBV28
TGTGCCAGCAGCCCGAGACCGCTAGCGGGAGTCTCCTACGAGCAGTACTTC
CASSPRPLAGVSYEQYF
>once|TRBJ1-2|.|TRBV12-3/TRBV12-4
TGTGCCAGCAGTTCCCGCCCCGGGGGCTACACCTTC
CASSSRPGGYTF
>.|TRBJ2-1|.|TRBV15
TGTGCCACCAGCAGAGATCAGGGGGAGCAGTTCTTC
CATSRDQGEQFF
>few|TRBJ2-7|TRBD1|TRBV18
TGTGCCAGCTCCCCCGGGACAGTTACCTACGAGCAGTACTTC
CASSPGTVTYEQYF
>.|TRBJ2-1|.|TRBV20-1
TGCAGTGCCGAGAATACCCGGGCCCCGAACAATGTGCAGTTCTTC
CSAENTRAPNNVQFF
>few|TRBJ2-3|.|TRBV6-2/TRBV6-3
TGTGCCAGCAGAGTAGGGGGGGGGCTCATGTTGGATACGCAGTATTTT
CASRVGGGLMLDTQYF
>.|TRBJ2-7|.|TRBV5-8
TGTGCCGGGCCCGCCGGCGCCTACGAGCAGTACTTC
CAGPAGAYEQYF
>few|TRBJ1-1|.|TRBV5-5
TGTGCCAGCAGCGCAACATCTGACATGTATGATGAAGCTTTCTTT
CASSATSDMYDEAFF
>.|TRBJ1-1|.|TRBV20-1
TGCAGTGCTAGAGATTTGAACCCCTCTGAAGCTTTCTTT
CSARDLNPSEAFF
>.|TRBJ1-6|TRBD1|TRBV12-5
TGTGCTAGTGCTACGGGACAGGGGAATTCACCCCTCCACTTT
CASATGQGNSPLHF
>.|TRBJ1-2|TRBD1|TRBV29-1
TGCAGCGCAAGACAGGGAGAAGGCTACACCTTC
CSARQGEGYTF
>.|TRBJ2-5|TRBD1|TRBV24-1
TGTGCCACCAGTGATTTCCCTACGACAGGGTTTGAGGAGACCCAGTACTTC
CATSDFPTTGFEETQYF
>.|TRBJ2-1|TRBD2|TRBV12-3/TRBV12-4
TGTGCCAGCACCCCACTAGCGGGAGGATTCAATGAGCAGTTCTTC
CASTPLAGGFNEQFF
>few|TRBJ1-1|.|TRBV3-1
TGTGCCAGCAGCCTCACACATAAAAACACTGAAGCTTTCTTT
CASSLTHKNTEAFF
>few|TRBJ1-3|.|TRBV12-3/TRBV12-4
TGTGCCAGCAGAAATCCCGGGGTCTCTGGAAACACCATATATTTT
CASRNPGVSGNTIYF
>few|TRBJ2-2|.|TRBV4-2
TGTGCCAGCAGCCAAGTGATAGTGAACACCGGGGAGCTGTTTTTT
CASSQVIVNTGELFF
>.|TRBJ1-6|.|TRBV7-8
TGTGCCAGCAGTCCAGGACAGATCTATAATTCACCCCTCCACTTT
CASSPGQIYNSPLHF
>.|TRBJ1-1|.|TRBV6-1
TGTGCCAGCAGTGAAGCAGCAGGGGTGCACACTGAAGCTTTCTTT
CASSEAAGVHTEAFF
>few|TRBJ1-3|.|TRBV29-1
TGCAGCGGTACGACAGTGGCTGGAAACACCATATATTTT
CSGTTVAGNTIYF
>few|TRBJ1-6|.|TRBV1
TGCACCAGCAGCCCCCGGGCCCCCCGAGATTCACCCCTCCACTTT
CTSSPRAPRDSPLHF
>few|TRBJ1-2|TRBD1|TRBV12-3/TRBV12-4
TGTGCCAGCAGGGGACAGGGAGACTATGGCTACACCTTC
CASRGQGDYGYTF
>few|TRBJ2-3|.|TRBV27
TGTGCCAGCACCAATACAGCGGATACGCAGTATTTT
CASTNTADTQYF
>.|TRBJ2-1|TRBD2|TRBV5-4
TGTGCCAGCAGCTTTCCGGAGACACCGTCGCGGGAGGGCCTTGACAATGAGCAGTTCTTC
CASSFPETPSREGLDNEQFF
>.|TRBJ2-1|TRBD2|TRBV6-2/TRBV6-3
TGTGCCAGCAGTTCTAGCGGGAGACTAAATGAGCAGTTCTTC
CASSSSGRLNEQFF
>.|TRBJ2-3|.|TRBV7-9
TGTGCCAGCAGCCCTATGGTAGGGACAGATACGCAGTATTTT
CASSPMVGTDTQYF
>.|TRBJ1-2|.|TRBV7-2
TGTGCCAGCAGCCCGGACGCAGGGAGTGGCTACACCTTC
CASSPDAGSGYTF
>few|TRBJ1-2|.|TRBV12-3/TRBV12-4
TGTGCCAGCAGTTTTGCGGGGGCGAGGGGCTACACCTTC
CASSFAGARGYTF
>few|TRBJ1-1|TRBD1|TRBV28
TGTGCCAGCAGTTTAACCAGGGGGCTGTGGGCTTTCTTT
CASSLTRGLWAFF
>few|TRBJ2-2|TRBD1|TRBV6-1
TGTGCCAGCAGGCCCCTACAGGGGAGTAACACCGGGGAGCTGTTTTTT
CASRPLQGSNTGELFF
>.|TRBJ1-6|.|TRBV5-1
TGCGCCAGCAGCAGAGAACCGGGACCTGACTATAATTCACCCCTCCACTTT
CASSREPGPDYNSPLHF
>few|TRBJ2-3|.|TRBV5-1
TGCGCCAGCAGCTTGACAGTATCGGATACGCAGTATTTT
CASSLTVSDTQYF
>.|TRBJ1-2|.|TRBV30
TGTGCCTGGAGTACGGTCCAGGGTAATAACTATGGCTACACCTTC
CAWSTVQGNNYGYTF
>few|TRBJ2-1|.|TRBV20-1
TGCAGTGCTAGAGTCGGTTCAGTAGGGGAGCAGTTCTTC
CSARVGSVGEQFF
>few|TRBJ2-3|.|TRBV7-9
TGTGCCAGCAGCTTAGACGGGGACACAGATACGCAGTATTTT
CASSLDGDTDTQYF
>few|TRBJ2-3|.|TRBV3-1
TGTGCCAGCAGCCAAACAGGGATTAGGGCCCGTAGCACAGATACGCAGTATTTT
CASSQTGIRARSTDTQYF
>.|TRBJ2-3|.|TRBV11-2
TGTGCCAGCAGCTCCTCTAACACGGAGACGCAGTATTTT
CASSSSNTETQYF
>.|TRBJ1-1|.|TRBV20-1
TGCAGTGCTAGAGTAACAGGGCTGCCTGAAGCTTTCTTT
CSARVTGLPEAFF
>.|TRBJ1-1|.|TRBV9
TGTGCCAGCAGCCCCGCGAAGAGCACTGAAGCTTTCTTT
CASSPAKSTEAFF
>.|TRBJ1-4|.|TRBV29-1
TGCAGCGTTGAGGCCGGGACACTGAATGAAAAACTGTTTTTT
CSVEAGTLNEKLFF
>.|TRBJ2-3|.|TRBV28
TGTGCCAGCAGTTTTGTTAGCGGCCTAAGGGTGGGCACAGATACGCAGTATTTT
CASSFVSGLRVGTDTQYF
>.|TRBJ2-3|.|TRBV15
TGTGCCACCAGCCCAAGCTCGGGACTCCGGATAGATACGCAGTATTTT
CATSPSSGLRIDTQYF
>once|TRBJ2-1|.|TRBV5-1
TGCGCCAGCAGCTTGGAAGGAAGGGGGAATGAGCAGTTCTTC
CASSLEGRGNEQFF
>.|TRBJ2-1|.|TRBV6-1
TGTGCCAGCAGAATAGGGGTGAACAATGAGCAGTTCTTC
CASRIGVNNEQFF
>few|TRBJ2-7|.|TRBV5-1
TGCGCCAGCAGCTTAGACACCTACGAGCAGTACTTC
CASSLDTYEQYF
>.|TRBJ1-2|.|TRBV29-1
TGCAGCGTTGAAGCCCAACCGGGGAGGGGCGATGGCTACACCTTC
CSVEAQPGRGDGYTF
>few|TRBJ2-7|TRBD2|TRBV20-1
TGCAGTGCTAGACCGGGGGGGGGAGGGCCCCTCGAGCAGTACTTC
CSARPGGGGPLEQYF
>.|TRBJ2-1|.|TRBV5-5
TGTGCCAGCAGCCTCAGGACAGTCAACAATGAGCAGTTCTTC
CASSLRTVNNEQFF